This TCR beta chain was observed in a study of shared clonotypes between healthy human individuals. The data were produced by immunoSEQ multiplex PCR, yet TCRdb's version contains in-frame clones alone and is incomplete. The sample yields around 580,000 clones, 98% seen once. It was CD45RO-negative cells, positively selected for CCR7, that made up naive CD8 cells, with terminally differentiated effector memory CD45RA+ cells excluded. There were no recent acute infections or vaccinations among the donors, who were healthy HIV-negative adults. The germline V gene encodes CDR1 MDHEN and CDR2 SYDVKM. The CDR3 is made up of 12 amino acids. Deletions cut 8 bases from V and 6 bases from J, with 14 bases between.

Sequencing input: naive CD8+ T cells sorted from blood. V usage is TRBV28 and J usage is TRBJ2-7; tentatively, D is TRBD2 (6 bases). The receptor was isolated from a man aged 25-45 years in good health. The CDR3 DNA reads TGTGCCAGCCGTACCATGCGGGGCGAGCAGTACTTC. Protein: CASRTMRGEQYF.